A single sample gave rise to the 30 T cell receptor beta chains below, sequenced in a study of blood T cell repertoires in COVID-19. Clones were sequenced by immunoSEQ multiplex PCR, and TCRdb holds only the in-frame ones, with some missing. The sample lists about 90,000 clones; about 86% were seen once. Material for sequencing was peripheral blood. All receptors derive from a man aged 80 or over with active or convalescent COVID-19.

The chain is built from TRBV4-3 and TRBJ2-7, with TRBD2 matching over 7 bases. Trimming removed 0 bases from V and 4 bases from J; junction bases left unmatched: 6. Germline V gene data show CDR1 as LGHNA and CDR2 as YSLEER. There are 15 residues in the CDR3. The CDR3 sequence: CASSQDWGRAYEQYF. CDR3 bases: TGCGCCAGCAGCCAAGATTGGGGGAGGGCTTACGAGCAGTACTTC.

The rearrangement joins TRBV10-3 to TRBJ1-1; 8 bases align to TRBD1. The CDR3 is 15 amino acids. Germline values: CDR1 ENHRY, CDR2 SYGVKD. The J segment lost 1 base and the V segment lost 7 bases, leaving 8 bases of the junction unmatched. The CDR3, as DNA: TGTGCCATCACTCAAGGACAGGGACGGAACACTGAAGCTTTCTTT. This gives the protein CAITQGQGRNTEAFF.

This clone showed up just a few times. The chain is built from TRBV5-1 and TRBJ2-7, with D perhaps matching TRBD2 (5 bases). Between the trimmed V and J ends, which lost 4 bases and 3 bases, there was a span of 17 bases. CDR3 length: 15 residues. Germline V CDR1 and CDR2: SGHRS, YFSETQ. The DNA of the CDR3 is TGCGCCAGCAGCCCCCCTAGCCCGAGCAACTACGAGCAGTACTTC. Translation gives CASSPPSPSNYEQYF. Based on the CDR3 plus reference TRBV5-1 and TRBJ2-7, the full variable domain is KAGVTQTPRYLIKTRGQQVTLSCSPISGHRSVSWYQQTPGQGLQFLFEYFSETQRNKGNFPGRFSGRQFSNSRSEMNVSTLELGDSALYLCASSPPSPSNYEQYFGPGTRLTVT.

This clone appeared a few times. The CDR3 loop is CASSYWLAAGEQYF. Written as DNA, the CDR3 is TGTGCCAGCAGTTATTGGCTAGCCGCCGGGGAGCAGTACTTC. J is TRBJ2-7 and V is TRBV6-2 or TRBV6-3; a weak D match, TRBD2 (5 bases). CDR1 MNHEY and CDR2 SVGEGT come from the germline V gene. V was shortened by 3 bases and J by 7 bases, with 16 bases between the two germline ends. The CDR3 is made up of 14 amino acids.

The rearrangement joins TRBV4-2 to TRBJ2-1; 10 positions agree with TRBD2. From germline, CDR1 is LGHNA and CDR2 YNFKEQ. This CDR3 comprises 18 residues. Unmatched junction bases numbered 11, after V lost 4 bases and J lost 2 bases. CDR3 coding DNA: TGTGCCAGCAGCCTAATGCCGGGACTAGCGTCAGCCTACAATGAGCAGTTCTTC. Translation: CASSLMPGLASAYNEQFF.

The CDR3 spells CASRRRNMNTEAFF. The CDR3 nucleotides read TGTGCCAGCAGGAGGCGAAACATGAACACTGAAGCTTTCTTT. The gene calls are TRBV6-5 and TRBJ1-1; no definite D call. V lost 6 bases and J 0 bases, leaving 11 bases between the germline ends. The CDR3 runs to 14 residues. The germline gives CDR1 MNHEY, CDR2 SVGAGI.

V is TRBV6-1 and J is TRBJ1-1; D remains ambiguous. V was pared by 2 bases and J by 1 base, with 11 bases between. The CDR3 has 15 amino acids. The germline CDR1 and CDR2 sequences are MNHNS and SASEGT. For the CDR3, the DNA is TGTGCCAGCAGTGAAAACTTTAGCAGGAACACTGAAGCTTTCTTT. Translation gives CASSENFSRNTEAFF.

The chain employs TRBV29-1 and TRBJ1-2; 7 nucleotides agree with TRBD1. Germline V gives CDR1 SQVTM, CDR2 ANQGSEA. V lost 1 base, J lost 5 bases, and 10 bases stayed unmatched. This CDR3 is 15 amino acids long. The CDR3 loop is CSVEGPGQLQYGYTF. CDR3 DNA sequence: TGCAGCGTTGAAGGACCGGGACAGCTACAATATGGCTACACCTTC.

The chain links TRBV6-5 to TRBJ2-5; 11 bases are shared with TRBD1. The CDR3 consists of 15 residues. Germline values: CDR1 MNHEY, CDR2 SVGAGI. V was clipped by 8 bases and J by 5 bases; unmatched bases: 10. The CDR3 region has the DNA TGTGCCAGCTCTCCGGACAGGGGGCTGGGGGAGACCCAGTACTTC. As protein: CASSPDRGLGETQYF.

This chain connects TRBV18 to TRBJ2-1; 14 nucleotides agree with TRBD2. CDR3 size: 17 residues. From germline, CDR1 is KGHSH and CDR2 LQKENI. Unmatched junction bases numbered 5, after V lost 2 bases and J lost 5 bases. CDR3 in DNA: TGTGCCAGCTCACCAGGGACTAGCGGGAGTCCCCACAATGAGCAGTTCTTC. Translated, it gives CASSPGTSGSPHNEQFF.

The V call is TRBV30, the J call TRBJ1-1; TRBD1 matches 8 bases. Germline V CDR1 and CDR2: GTSNPN, SVGIG (reference sequence). With V trimmed by 5 bases and J by 2 bases, 4 bases remained unmatched. This CDR3 region has 13 residues. CDR3 residues: CAWGGQVNTEAFF. CDR3 bases: TGTGCCTGGGGGGGACAGGTAAACACTGAAGCTTTCTTT.

V is TRBV10-3 and J is TRBJ1-1, with TRBD1 matching 9 bases. This CDR3 has 12 residues. V lost 9 bases to trimming and J lost 11 bases; unmatched junction nucleotides: 10. Germline V gives CDR1 ENHRY, CDR2 SYGVKD. CDR3 in amino acids: CAMSPGTGPAFF. The DNA for the CDR3 is TGTGCCATGAGTCCCGGGACAGGGCCGGCTTTCTTT.

This clone was observed a single time. The chain employs TRBV6-6 and TRBJ2-3; no clear D. Trimming left V 8 bases short and J 2 bases short, with 8 bases between. Per germline, CDR1 MNHNY and CDR2 SVGAGI (reference sequence). This CDR3 spans 12 amino acids. The CDR3 sequence: CASAPNTDTQYF. The CDR3 nucleotides are TGTGCCAGCGCGCCAAACACAGATACGCAGTATTTT.

The chain joins TRBV18 to TRBJ1-5; 10 bases align to TRBD1. V was pared by 5 bases and J by 2 bases, with 0 bases of the junction left unmatched. The germline V gene has CDR1 KGHSH and CDR2 LQKENI. The CDR3 runs 14 residues. Here the CDR3 reads CASSGTGGNQPQHF. In DNA form, the CDR3 reads TGTGCCAGCTCAGGGACAGGGGGCAATCAGCCCCAGCATTTT.

This chain uses TRBV5-1 with TRBJ1-4; D perhaps matches TRBD1 (6 bases). CDR1 is SGHRS, CDR2 YFSETQ, per germline. The CDR3 runs to 14 residues. V lost 2 bases and J 5 bases, leaving 10 bases between the germline ends. The CDR3 DNA is TGCGCCAGCAGCTTCAGGCAGGGGAATGAAAAACTGTTTTTT. Translated, it gives CASSFRQGNEKLFF. The full variable domain, with the rest looked up from reference TRBV5-1 and TRBJ1-4, is KAGVTQTPRYLIKTRGQQVTLSCSPISGHRSVSWYQQTPGQGLQFLFEYFSETQRNKGNFPGRFSGRQFSNSRSEMNVSTLELGDSALYLCASSFRQGNEKLFFGSGTQLSVL.

The chain recombines TRBV27 with TRBJ1-1, with unresolved D. CDR1 MNHEY and CDR2 SMNVEV come from the germline V gene (reference sequence). This CDR3 contains 15 residues. V was clipped by 6 bases and J by 1 base, with 15 bases between them. CDR3 nucleotide sequence: TGTGCCAGCAGCCGCCATGGAGCCAAGAACACTGAAGCTTTCTTT. Translating gives CASSRHGAKNTEAFF.

The genes are TRBV4-3 and TRBJ2-7, with 9 nucleotides matching TRBD2. V was pared by 4 bases and J by 6 bases, with 10 bases of the junction left unmatched. There are 15 residues in the CDR3. Germline CDR1 LGHNA, CDR2 YSLEER. CDR3 bases: TGCGCCAGCAGCCCTTCGGTAGCGGGAGAGCTCGAGCAGTACTTC. Its translation: CASSPSVAGELEQYF.

For the CDR3, the DNA is TGTGCCTGGAGTGTGGGGAGGGTTAATGAGCAGTTCTTC. It specifies CAWSVGRVNEQFF. The chain is built from TRBV30 and TRBJ2-1; TRBD2 matches 7 bases. J gave up 7 bases and V 0 bases, and 3 bases lay outside the gene matches. Germline CDR1 reads GTSNPN; CDR2 reads SVGIG (reference sequence). The CDR3 runs 13 residues.

As for this clone: At one end the junction does not follow the germline gene, possibly because of a read error. The V and J genes are TRBV6-4 and TRBJ2-7; TRBD1 is a possible D gene (5 bases). Per germline, CDR1 MRHNA and CDR2 SNTAGT. CDR3 size: 11 residues. DNA of the CDR3: TGTGCCAGCAGTGACTCAGGGGCACCAGACTTC. Protein: CASSDSGAPDF.

The rearrangement links TRBV6-2 or TRBV6-3 to TRBJ2-1, with 7 nucleotides matching TRBD2. CDR3 length: 16 residues. V lost 2 bases and J lost 3; bases outside the gene matches: 7. Per germline, CDR1 MNHEY and CDR2 SVGEGT. For the CDR3, the DNA is TGTGCCAGCAGTTACGAGGCGGGAGCCCTCTACAATGAGCAGTTCTTC. Translated: CASSYEAGALYNEQFF.

The rearrangement uses TRBV7-9 and TRBJ2-1; TRBD2 agrees at 11 bases. The CDR3 totals 16 residues. The germline V gene has CDR1 SEHNR and CDR2 FQNEAQ (reference sequence). The V gene end was trimmed by 1 base and the J gene end by 9 bases; junction bases not matched to a gene: 8. The DNA for the CDR3 is TGTGCCAGCAGCTTAGTAGGTCGCCTAGCGGGAGGTGAGCAGTTCTTC. Protein: CASSLVGRLAGGEQFF.

The chain couples TRBV6-5 to TRBJ2-7, with TRBD2 matching 10 bases. CDR1 is MNHEY, CDR2 SVGAGI, per germline. The J segment lost 2 bases and the V segment lost 6 bases, leaving 1 base of the junction unmatched. The CDR3 runs to 13 residues. CDR3 bases: TGTGCCAGCAGGAGCGGGAGGGCCTACGAGCAGTACTTC. Its translation: CASRSGRAYEQYF.

V and J are TRBV5-4 and TRBJ2-5; 11 bases fit TRBD2. V lost 3 bases and J lost 3; bases outside the gene matches: 1. The CDR3 spans 14 residues. Germline V gives CDR1 SGHNT, CDR2 YYREEE (reference sequence). CDR3 region: CASSWGLAEETQYF. The CDR3 nucleotides are TGTGCCAGCAGCTGGGGACTAGCGGAAGAGACCCAGTACTTC.

The V gene is TRBV19, the J gene TRBJ1-2; the D is unclear. Germline V CDR1 and CDR2: LNHDA, SQIVND (reference sequence). The CDR3 is made up of 12 amino acids. V lost 2 bases, J lost 8 bases, and 9 bases lay in between. The CDR3 sequence: CASSIRSQGYTF. CDR3 bases: TGTGCCAGTAGTATACGGAGTCAAGGCTACACCTTC.

This chain connects TRBV5-5 to TRBJ2-1; 9 positions match TRBD2. The CDR3 length is 15 residues. CDR1 is SGHKS and CDR2 is YYEKEE in the germline V gene (reference sequence). After removal of 5 bases from V and 4 bases from J, the junction contained 7 bases not matched to a gene. The CDR3 sequence: CASRPTTSGYNEQFF. CDR3 in DNA: TGTGCCAGCAGGCCAACTACTAGCGGGTACAATGAGCAGTTCTTC.

The gene calls are TRBV20-1 and TRBJ2-7, with D perhaps matching TRBD2 (6 bases). The V gene lost 3 bases and the J gene lost 6 bases, with 15 bases spanning the gap. Germline CDR1 and CDR2: DFQATT and SNEGSKA (reference sequence). This CDR3 contains 13 residues. The CDR3 sequence: CSASFGGTGEQYF. CDR3 nucleotide sequence: TGCAGTGCTAGTTTCGGGGGAACAGGCGAGCAGTACTTC.

J is TRBJ1-2 and V is TRBV28; D is unresolved. Deletions cut 5 bases from V and 0 bases from J, with 10 bases between. Per germline, CDR1 MDHEN and CDR2 SYDVKM. The CDR3 runs 14 residues. The CDR3 DNA reads as TGTGCCAGCAGTCCCCCCGGTGCTAACTATGGCTACACCTTC. This translates into CASSPPGANYGYTF.

J is TRBJ2-1 and V is TRBV29-1; 12 nucleotides line up with TRBD2. The trim removed 1 base at V and 10 bases at J, leaving 8 bases unmatched. This CDR3 has 15 residues. The germline V gene encodes CDR1 SQVTM and CDR2 ANQGSEA. The CDR3: CSVEVALAGGGEQFF. The CDR3 coding sequence is TGCAGCGTTGAAGTGGCACTAGCGGGAGGTGGGGAGCAGTTCTTC.

V and J are TRBV20-1 and TRBJ1-1; 8 positions agree with TRBD1. V lost 3 bases and J lost 4; bases outside the gene matches: 10. The germline V gene has CDR1 DFQATT and CDR2 SNEGSKA (reference sequence). The CDR3 spans 15 residues. CDR3 DNA: TGCAGTGCTAGTCCCAGGACAGGGACCGCCACTGAAGCTTTCTTT. Protein: CSASPRTGTATEAFF.

The genes are TRBV19 and TRBJ1-5; TRBD1 is a possible D gene (6 bases). CDR1 is LNHDA, CDR2 SQIVND, per germline (reference sequence). The CDR3 consists of 13 residues. Trimming stripped 4 bases from V and 3 bases from J, with 7 bases between. The CDR3 region is CASSRTDNQPQHF. DNA for the CDR3: TGTGCCAGTAGTAGGACAGACAATCAGCCCCAGCATTTT.